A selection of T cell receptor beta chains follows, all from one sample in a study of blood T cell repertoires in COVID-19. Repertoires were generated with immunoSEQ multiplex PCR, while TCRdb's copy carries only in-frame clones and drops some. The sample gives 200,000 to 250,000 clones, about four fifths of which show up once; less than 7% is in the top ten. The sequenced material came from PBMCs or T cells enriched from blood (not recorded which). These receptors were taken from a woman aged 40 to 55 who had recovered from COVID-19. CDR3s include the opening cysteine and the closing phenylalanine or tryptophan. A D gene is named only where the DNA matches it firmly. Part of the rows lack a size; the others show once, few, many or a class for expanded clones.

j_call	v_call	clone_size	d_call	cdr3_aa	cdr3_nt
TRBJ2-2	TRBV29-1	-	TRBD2	CSGTPSGGTGELFF	TGCAGCGGCACCCCTAGCGGGGGGACCGGGGAGCTGTTTTTT
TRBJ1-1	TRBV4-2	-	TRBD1	CASSPRTGGRTEAFF	TGTGCCAGCAGTCCCCGGACAGGGGGCCGAACTGAAGCTTTCTTT
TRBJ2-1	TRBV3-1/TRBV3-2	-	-	CASSQSGEQFF	TGTGCCAGCAGCCAGAGCGGTGAGCAGTTCTTC
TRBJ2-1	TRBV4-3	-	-	CASSQLLISYNEQFF	TGCGCTAGCAGCCAATTACTCATCTCCTACAATGAGCAGTTCTTC
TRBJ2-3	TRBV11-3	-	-	CASSLRASASTDTQYF	TGTGCCAGCAGCTTACGGGCTAGCGCTAGCACAGATACGCAGTATTTT
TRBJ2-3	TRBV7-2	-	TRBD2	CASGKREGYDTQYF	TGTGCCAGCGGGAAGCGGGAGGGCTACGATACGCAGTATTTT
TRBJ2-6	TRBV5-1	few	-	CASSPTGSGANVLTF	TGCGCCAGCAGCCCTACAGGCTCTGGGGCCAACGTCCTGACTTTC
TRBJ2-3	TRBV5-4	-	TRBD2	CASSWGLAGGADTQYF	TGTGCCAGCAGTTGGGGACTAGCGGGAGGGGCAGATACGCAGTATTTT
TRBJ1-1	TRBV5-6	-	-	CASSLEATGRAEAFF	TGTGCCAGCAGCTTGGAGGCGACAGGTCGGGCTGAAGCTTTCTTT
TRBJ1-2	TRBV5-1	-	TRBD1	CASSNRQGPNYGYTF	TGCGCCAGCAGCAATCGACAGGGGCCTAACTATGGCTACACCTTC
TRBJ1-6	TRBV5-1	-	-	CASSLVLSYYSPLHF	TGCGCCAGCAGCTTGGTGTTATCCTACTATTCACCCCTCCACTTT
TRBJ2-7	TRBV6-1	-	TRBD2	CASSVRLAGSPSYEQYF	TGTGCCAGCAGTGTTCGTCTAGCGGGATCGCCATCCTACGAGCAGTACTTC
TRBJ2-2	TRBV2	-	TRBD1	CASSGGTGVATGELFF	TGTGCCAGCAGTGGCGGGACAGGGGTTGCCACCGGGGAGCTGTTTTTT
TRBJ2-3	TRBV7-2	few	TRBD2	CASSLGLAGGRTDTQYF	TGTGCCAGCAGCTTAGGCCTAGCGGGAGGGCGCACAGATACGCAGTATTTT
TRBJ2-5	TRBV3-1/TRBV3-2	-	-	CASSRAGSHKETQYF	TGTGCCAGCAGCCGGGCGGGGTCTCACAAAGAGACCCAGTACTTC
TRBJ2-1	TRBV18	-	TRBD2	CASSPTGGRVYNEQFF	TGTGCCAGCTCACCTACCGGCGGGAGGGTTTACAATGAGCAGTTCTTC
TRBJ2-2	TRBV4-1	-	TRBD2	CASRPTSGRGGGTGELFF	TGCGCCAGCAGGCCGACTAGCGGGAGAGGAGGGGGCACCGGGGAGCTGTTTTTT
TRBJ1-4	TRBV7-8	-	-	CASSLSLRNEKLFF	TGTGCCAGCAGCTTATCCCTACGTAATGAAAAACTGTTTTTT
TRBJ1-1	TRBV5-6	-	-	CASTSTGQPNTEAFF	TGTGCCAGCACCTCAACCGGACAGCCGAACACTGAAGCTTTCTTT
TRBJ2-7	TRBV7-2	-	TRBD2	CASSFLAGVSYEQYF	TGTGCCAGCAGCTTCTTAGCGGGAGTTTCCTACGAGCAGTACTTC
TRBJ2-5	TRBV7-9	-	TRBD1	CASSSWDRQETQYF	TGTGCCAGCAGCTCCTGGGACAGACAAGAGACCCAGTACTTC
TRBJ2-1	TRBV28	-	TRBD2	CASSLPGTSGTAYNEQFF	TGTGCCAGCAGTCTCCCCGGGACTAGCGGGACCGCATACAATGAGCAGTTCTTC
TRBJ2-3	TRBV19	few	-	CASSSDRLDTQYF	TGTGCCAGTAGTTCCGACAGGTTGGATACGCAGTATTTT
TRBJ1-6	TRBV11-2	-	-	CASSLDSATYSPLHF	TGTGCCAGCAGCTTAGATTCCGCTACGTATTCACCCCTCCACTTT
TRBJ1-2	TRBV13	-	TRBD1	CASSSPGDRPHGYTF	TGTGCCAGCAGCTCCCCGGGGGACAGGCCCCATGGCTACACCTTC
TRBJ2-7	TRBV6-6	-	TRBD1	CASSYSNGGQGYEQYF	TGTGCCAGCAGTTACTCGAATGGAGGACAGGGCTACGAGCAGTACTTC
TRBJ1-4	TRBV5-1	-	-	CASSLGNRGVSEKLFF	TGCGCCAGCAGCTTGGGTAATAGGGGTGTGAGTGAAAAACTGTTTTTT
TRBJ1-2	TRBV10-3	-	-	CAISEALVGGNYGYTF	TGTGCCATCAGTGAGGCCTTGGTGGGAGGTAACTATGGCTACACCTTC
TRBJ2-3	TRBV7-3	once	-	CASSLTHGGTDTQYF	TGTGCCAGCAGCTTAACACATGGTGGCACAGATACGCAGTATTTT
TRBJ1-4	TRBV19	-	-	CASSMGPPSEKLFF	TGTGCCAGTAGTATGGGCCCGCCGAGTGAAAAACTGTTTTTT
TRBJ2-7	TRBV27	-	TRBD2	CASSLGGGRTEQYF	TGTGCCAGCAGTTTAGGGGGCGGGAGGACCGAGCAGTACTTC
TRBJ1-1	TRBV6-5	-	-	CASSPGLGAFF	TGTGCCAGCAGCCCGGGACTGGGAGCTTTCTTT
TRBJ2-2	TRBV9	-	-	CASSVGSQRRPGELFF	TGTGCCAGCAGCGTAGGTTCCCAGCGGAGGCCCGGGGAGCTGTTTTTT
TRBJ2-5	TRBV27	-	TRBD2	CASSTGTSRSETQYF	TGTGCCAGCAGTACCGGGACTAGCAGGAGCGAGACCCAGTACTTC
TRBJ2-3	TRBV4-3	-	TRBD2	CASSRRSGGTDTQYF	TGCGCCAGCAGCCGGAGGAGCGGGGGCACAGATACGCAGTATTTT
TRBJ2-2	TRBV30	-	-	CAWSAGVDTGELFF	TGTGCCTGGAGTGCCGGGGTAGACACCGGGGAGCTGTTTTTT
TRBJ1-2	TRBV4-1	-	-	CASRAGFTYGYTF	TGCGCCAGCAGAGCAGGGTTCACCTATGGCTACACCTTC
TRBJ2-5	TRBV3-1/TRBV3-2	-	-	CASSRGGGQSQETQYF	TGTGCCAGCAGCCGAGGGGGTGGCCAGAGCCAAGAGACCCAGTACTTC
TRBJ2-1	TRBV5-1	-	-	CASSGTGNSYNEQFF	TGCGCCAGCAGCGGAACGGGTAACTCCTACAATGAGCAGTTCTTC
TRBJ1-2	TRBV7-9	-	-	CASSLGGGDGYTF	TGTGCCAGCAGCTTAGGCGGGGGGGATGGCTACACCTTC
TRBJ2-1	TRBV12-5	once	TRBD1	CASGLTPTGGYEQFF	TGTGCTAGTGGTTTGACACCGACAGGGGGCTATGAGCAGTTCTTC
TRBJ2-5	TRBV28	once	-	CASSLWGSGHKETQYF	TGTGCCAGCAGTTTATGGGGGAGCGGCCACAAAGAGACCCAGTACTTC
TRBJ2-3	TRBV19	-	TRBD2	CASSSSGRAIDTQYF	TGTGCCAGTAGTTCCAGCGGGAGGGCCATAGATACGCAGTATTTT
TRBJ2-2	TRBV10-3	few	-	CAISPGIGELFF	TGTGCCATCAGCCCAGGGATCGGGGAGCTGTTTTTT
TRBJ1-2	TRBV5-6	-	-	CASSQNPFRGAGDGYTF	TGTGCCAGCAGTCAAAACCCCTTCCGGGGGGCGGGAGATGGCTACACCTTC
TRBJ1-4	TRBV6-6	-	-	CASTLQLTPNEKLFF	TGTGCCAGCACCCTACAACTAACCCCAAATGAAAAACTGTTTTTT
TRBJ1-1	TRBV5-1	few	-	CASSLGPRGGAMNTEAFF	TGCGCCAGCAGCTTGGGGCCCCGGGGGGGGGCCATGAACACTGAAGCTTTCTTT
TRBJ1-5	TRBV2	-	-	CASSERQWNQPQHF	TGTGCCAGCAGTGAACGACAGTGGAATCAGCCCCAGCATTTT
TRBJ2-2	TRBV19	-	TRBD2	CASSIRGLAGAYTGELFF	TGTGCCAGTAGTATTAGGGGACTAGCGGGAGCCTACACCGGGGAGCTGTTTTTT
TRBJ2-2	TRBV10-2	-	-	CASRRLSGRRDTGELFF	TGCGCCAGCAGAAGGTTGTCCGGGAGAAGGGACACCGGGGAGCTGTTTTTT
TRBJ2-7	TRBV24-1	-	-	CATSRDDTPRPHYYEQYF	TGTGCCACCAGCAGAGACGATACCCCTAGGCCACACTACTACGAGCAGTACTTC
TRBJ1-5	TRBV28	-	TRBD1	CASSPGWDRGLSNQPQHF	TGTGCCAGCAGCCCCGGGTGGGACAGGGGGCTCAGCAATCAGCCCCAGCATTTT
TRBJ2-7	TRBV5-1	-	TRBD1	CASSRQGIDYEQYF	TGCGCCAGCAGCCGACAGGGAATAGACTACGAGCAGTACTTC
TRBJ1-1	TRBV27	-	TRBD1	CASNRLGQGYMNTEAFF	TGTGCCAGCAACCGATTGGGACAGGGTTACATGAACACTGAAGCTTTCTTT
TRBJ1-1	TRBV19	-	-	CASTPRSRGEAFF	TGTGCCAGTACCCCGAGGAGCCGAGGAGAAGCTTTCTTT
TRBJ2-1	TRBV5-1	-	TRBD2	CASSPASGTYNEQFF	TGCGCCAGCAGCCCAGCTAGCGGCACCTACAATGAGCAGTTCTTC
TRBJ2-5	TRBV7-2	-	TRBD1	CASSLVRGLQETQYF	TGTGCCAGCAGCTTAGTCAGGGGGCTGCAAGAGACCCAGTACTTC